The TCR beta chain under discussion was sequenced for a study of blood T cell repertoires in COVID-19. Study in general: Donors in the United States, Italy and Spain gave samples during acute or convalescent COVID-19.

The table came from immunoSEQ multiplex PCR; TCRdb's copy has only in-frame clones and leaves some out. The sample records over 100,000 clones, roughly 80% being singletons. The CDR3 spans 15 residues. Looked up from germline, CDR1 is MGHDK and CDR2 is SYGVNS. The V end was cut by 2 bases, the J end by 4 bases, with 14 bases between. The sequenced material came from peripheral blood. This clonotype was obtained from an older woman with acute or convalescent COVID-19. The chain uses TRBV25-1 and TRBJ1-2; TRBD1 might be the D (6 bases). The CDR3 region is CASSEHAGASYGYTF. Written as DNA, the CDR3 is TGTGCCAGCAGTGAACACGCGGGGGCGAGCTATGGCTACACCTTC.